The T cell receptor (beta chain) under discussion was sequenced for a study of cytomegalovirus exposure and HLA in healthy donors. Study-wide points: The study carried out a later analysis of TCR beta sequences. It associated approximately 16,000 of them with specific HLA alleles at a false discovery rate of 0.05.

To note about this clone: Its antigen remains unidentified.

Looked up from germline, CDR1 is SGHNT and CDR2 is YYREEE (reference sequence). The CDR3 contains 17 residues. V was clipped by 4 bases and J by 4 bases; unmatched bases: 13. Both 60 Vbeta primers and 13 Jbeta primers went into the PCR. The method was immunoSEQ multiplex PCR; TCRdb's version includes in-frame clones alone and lacks a portion of them. The table has approximately 110,000 clones, approximately 72% seen once; the top ten hold about 2.2%. This TCR was sampled from a man aged 30 to 39 in good health and CMV-seronegative. Input material: PBMCs. The chain has TRBV5-4 and TRBJ1-2, with 10 bases that match TRBD1. The CDR3 DNA is TGTGCCAGCAGCGTGGATCCGGGACAGGGGTTTAGCTATGGCTACACCTTC. Translated: CASSVDPGQGFSYGYTF.